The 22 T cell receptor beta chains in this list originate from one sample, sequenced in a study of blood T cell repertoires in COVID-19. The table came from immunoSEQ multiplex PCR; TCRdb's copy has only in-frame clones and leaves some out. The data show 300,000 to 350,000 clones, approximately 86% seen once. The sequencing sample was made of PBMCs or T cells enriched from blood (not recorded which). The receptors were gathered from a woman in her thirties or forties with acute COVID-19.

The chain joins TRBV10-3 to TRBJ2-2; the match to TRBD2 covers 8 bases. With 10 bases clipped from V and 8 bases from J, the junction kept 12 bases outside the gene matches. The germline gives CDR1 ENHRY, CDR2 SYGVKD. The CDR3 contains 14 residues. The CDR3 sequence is CATTISGGGGELFF. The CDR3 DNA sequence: TGTGCCACTACGATCAGCGGGGGAGGTGGGGAGCTGTTTTTT.

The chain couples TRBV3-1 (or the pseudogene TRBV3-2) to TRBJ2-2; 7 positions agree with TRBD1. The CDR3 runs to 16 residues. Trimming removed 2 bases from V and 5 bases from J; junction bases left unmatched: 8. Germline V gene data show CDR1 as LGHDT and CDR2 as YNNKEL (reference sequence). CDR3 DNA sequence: TGTGCCAGCAGCCAATTACACAGGGGAAGTACCGGGGAGCTGTTTTTT. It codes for CASSQLHRGSTGELFF.

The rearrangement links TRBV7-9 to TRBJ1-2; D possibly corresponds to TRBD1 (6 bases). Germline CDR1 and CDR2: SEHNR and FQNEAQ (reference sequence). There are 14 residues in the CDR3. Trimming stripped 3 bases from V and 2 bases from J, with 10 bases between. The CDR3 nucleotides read TGTGCCAGCAGCTTGGACAGCCGCAACTATGGCTACACCTTC. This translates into CASSLDSRNYGYTF.

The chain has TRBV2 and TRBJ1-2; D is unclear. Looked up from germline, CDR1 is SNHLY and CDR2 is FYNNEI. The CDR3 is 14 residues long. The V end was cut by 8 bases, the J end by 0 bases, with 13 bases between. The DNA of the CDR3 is TGTGCCAGCCTTCGGAGTCGAACTAACTATGGCTACACCTTC. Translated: CASLRSRTNYGYTF.

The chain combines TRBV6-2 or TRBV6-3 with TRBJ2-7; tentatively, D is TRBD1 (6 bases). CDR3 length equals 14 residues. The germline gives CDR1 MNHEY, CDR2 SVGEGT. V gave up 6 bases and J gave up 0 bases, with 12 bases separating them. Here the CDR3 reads CASSDRRHSYEQYF. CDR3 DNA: TGTGCCAGCAGCGACAGGAGACACTCCTACGAGCAGTACTTC.

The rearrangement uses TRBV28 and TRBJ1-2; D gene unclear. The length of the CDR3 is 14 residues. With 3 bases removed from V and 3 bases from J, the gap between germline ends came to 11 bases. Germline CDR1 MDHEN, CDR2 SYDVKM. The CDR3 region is CASSLQGSHYGYTF. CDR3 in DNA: TGTGCCAGCAGTTTGCAAGGGAGCCACTATGGCTACACCTTC.

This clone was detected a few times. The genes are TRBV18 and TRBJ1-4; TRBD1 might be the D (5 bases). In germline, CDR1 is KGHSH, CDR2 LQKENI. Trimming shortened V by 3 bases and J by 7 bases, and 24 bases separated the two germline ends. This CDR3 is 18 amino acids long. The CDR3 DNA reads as TGTGCCAGCTCACCGAAACGACAGCGGAGGGAAGGTGGTGAAAAACTGTTTTTT. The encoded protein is CASSPKRQRREGGEKLFF.

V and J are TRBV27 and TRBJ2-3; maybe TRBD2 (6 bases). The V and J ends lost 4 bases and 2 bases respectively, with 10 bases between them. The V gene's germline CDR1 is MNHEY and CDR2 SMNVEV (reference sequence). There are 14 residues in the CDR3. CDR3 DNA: TGTGCCAGCAGTTCTCTAGCGACCACAGATACGCAGTATTTT. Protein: CASSSLATTDTQYF.

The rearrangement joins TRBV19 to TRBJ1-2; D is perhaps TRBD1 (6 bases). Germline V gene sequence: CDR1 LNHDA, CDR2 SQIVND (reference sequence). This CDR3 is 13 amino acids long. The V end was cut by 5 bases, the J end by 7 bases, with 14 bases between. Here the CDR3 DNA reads TGTGCCAGTAGTCGGGACAAGGCGCGTGGCTACACCTTC. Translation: CASSRDKARGYTF.

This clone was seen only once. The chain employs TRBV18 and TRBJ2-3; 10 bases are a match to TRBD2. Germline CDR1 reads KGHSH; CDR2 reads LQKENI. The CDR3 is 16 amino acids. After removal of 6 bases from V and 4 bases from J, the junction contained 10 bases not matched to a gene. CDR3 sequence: CASSLTSGDPPDTQYF. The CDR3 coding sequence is TGTGCCAGCTCGCTTACTAGCGGGGACCCACCAGATACGCAGTATTTT.

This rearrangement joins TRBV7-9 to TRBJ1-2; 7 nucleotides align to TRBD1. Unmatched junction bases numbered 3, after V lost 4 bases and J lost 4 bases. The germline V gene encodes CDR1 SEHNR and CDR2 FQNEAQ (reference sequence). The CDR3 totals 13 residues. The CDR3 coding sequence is TGTGCCAGCAGCTCGGACAGGTCCTATGGCTACACCTTC. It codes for CASSSDRSYGYTF.

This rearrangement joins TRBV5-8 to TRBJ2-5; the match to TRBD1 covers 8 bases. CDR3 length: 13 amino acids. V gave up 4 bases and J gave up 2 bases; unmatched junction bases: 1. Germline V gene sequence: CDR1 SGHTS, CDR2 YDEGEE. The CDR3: CASSRDRQETQYF. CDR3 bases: TGTGCCAGCAGCCGGGACAGGCAAGAGACCCAGTACTTC.

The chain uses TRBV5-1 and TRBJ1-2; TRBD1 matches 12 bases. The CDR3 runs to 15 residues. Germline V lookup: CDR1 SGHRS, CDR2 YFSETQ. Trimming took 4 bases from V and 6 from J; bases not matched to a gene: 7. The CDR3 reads CASSQTGTGGDGYTF. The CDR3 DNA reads TGCGCCAGCAGCCAGACCGGGACAGGGGGCGATGGCTACACCTTC.

As DNA, the CDR3 is TGCAGCGTCGAGAGAACTAACTATGGCTACACCTTC. Amino acids: CSVERTNYGYTF. The rearrangement joins TRBV29-1 to TRBJ1-2, with D hard to call. V was clipped by 6 bases and J by 0 bases, with 8 bases between them. The germline V gene has CDR1 SQVTM and CDR2 ANQGSEA. CDR3 length: 12 amino acids.

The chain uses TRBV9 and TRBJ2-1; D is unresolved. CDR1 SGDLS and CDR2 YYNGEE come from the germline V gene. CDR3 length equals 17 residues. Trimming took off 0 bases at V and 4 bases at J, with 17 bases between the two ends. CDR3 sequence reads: CASSVGGSHSLYNEQFF. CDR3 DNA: TGTGCCAGCAGCGTAGGAGGAAGCCACTCCCTTTACAATGAGCAGTTCTTC.

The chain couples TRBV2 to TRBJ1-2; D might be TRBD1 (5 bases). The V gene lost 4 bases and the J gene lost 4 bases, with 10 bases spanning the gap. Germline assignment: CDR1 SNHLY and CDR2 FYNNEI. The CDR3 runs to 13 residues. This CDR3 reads CASSVGLTYGYTF. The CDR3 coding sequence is TGTGCCAGCAGTGTGGGGCTTACCTATGGCTACACCTTC. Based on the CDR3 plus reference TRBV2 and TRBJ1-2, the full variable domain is EPEVTQTPSHQVTQMGQEVILRCVPISNHLYFYWYRQILGQKVEFLVSFYNNEISEKSEIFDDQFSVERPDGSNFTLKIRSTKLEDSAMYFCASSVGLTYGYTFGSGTRLTVV.

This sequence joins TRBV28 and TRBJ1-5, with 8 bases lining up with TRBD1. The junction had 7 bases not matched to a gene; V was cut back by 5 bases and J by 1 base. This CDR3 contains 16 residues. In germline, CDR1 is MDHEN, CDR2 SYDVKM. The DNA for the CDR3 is TGTGCCAGCAGTGACCACAGGGGGGTAAGCAATCAGCCCCAGCATTTT. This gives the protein CASSDHRGVSNQPQHF.

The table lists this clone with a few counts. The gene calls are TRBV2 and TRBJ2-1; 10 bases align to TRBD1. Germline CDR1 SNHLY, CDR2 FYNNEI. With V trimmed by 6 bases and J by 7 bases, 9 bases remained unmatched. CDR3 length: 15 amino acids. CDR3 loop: CASSVDRGNWNEQFF. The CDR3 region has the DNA TGTGCCAGCAGCGTGGACAGGGGGAATTGGAATGAGCAGTTCTTC.

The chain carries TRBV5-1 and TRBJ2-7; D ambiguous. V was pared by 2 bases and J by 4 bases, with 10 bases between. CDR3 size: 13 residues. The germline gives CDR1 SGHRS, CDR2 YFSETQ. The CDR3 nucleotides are TGCGCCAGCAGCTTCCACGGAGAATACGAGCAGTACTTC. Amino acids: CASSFHGEYEQYF.

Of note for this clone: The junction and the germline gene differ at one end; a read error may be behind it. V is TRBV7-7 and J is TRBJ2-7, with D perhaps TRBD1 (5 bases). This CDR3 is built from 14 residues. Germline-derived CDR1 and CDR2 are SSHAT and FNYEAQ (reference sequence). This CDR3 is CASSTGQEPYKQYF. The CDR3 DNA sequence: TGTGCCAGCAGTACCGGACAAGAACCCTACAAGCAGTACTTC.

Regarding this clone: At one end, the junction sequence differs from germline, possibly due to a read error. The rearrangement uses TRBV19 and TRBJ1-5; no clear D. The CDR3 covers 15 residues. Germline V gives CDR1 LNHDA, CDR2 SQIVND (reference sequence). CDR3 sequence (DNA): TGTGCCAGTAGTAAGACCAGCGTAGGCAACCAGCCCCAGCATTTT. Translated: CASSKTSVGNQPQHF.

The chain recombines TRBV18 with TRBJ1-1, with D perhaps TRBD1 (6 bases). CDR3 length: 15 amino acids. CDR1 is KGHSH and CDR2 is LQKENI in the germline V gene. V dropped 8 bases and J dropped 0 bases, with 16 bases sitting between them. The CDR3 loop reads CASTTSRGMNTEAFF. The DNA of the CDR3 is TGTGCCAGCACTACAAGCAGGGGAATGAACACTGAAGCTTTCTTT.